The present T cell receptor (beta chain) was sequenced within a study of monozygotic twins with inflammatory bowel disease. This CDR3 has 15 residues. CDR1 DFQATT and CDR2 SNEGSKA come from the germline V gene (reference sequence). Points from the study as a whole: The study found lower TCRbeta diversity (inverse Simpson) in IBD patients than in healthy co-twins.

TCRdb derives one entry per CDR3 protein from the 5' RACE reads, leaving out DNA. The listing records some 89,000 distinct CDR3 sequences. A note on this clonotype: The antigen remains unidentified.

The receptor was derived from a human donor with ulcerative colitis or Crohn's disease, or a healthy co-twin of an affected twin (not recorded which). The chain uses TRBV20-1 and TRBJ1-5. Specimen: blood. The CDR3 loop reads CSARDVQAANQPQHF.